The clone carrying this TCR beta chain occurred a few times. What it recognizes is unknown. Being off target in a library aimed at alpha chains, this beta chain has a size of little meaning. Described time point: sample taken at primary tumor resection. Unsorted samples of tumor, nontumor lung or frozen PBMC had their whole RNA sequenced. The germline V gene encodes CDR1 MNHNS and CDR2 SASEGT. The ends lost 4 bases at V and 3 bases at J; junction bases unmatched: 4. The CDR3 runs 17 residues. From the 5' RACE reads, TCRdb called clonotypes with MiXCR, one entry per CDR3 protein. The sample lists thousands of distinct CDR3 sequences, 8% to 10% occurring once. This sample is drawn from a study of spatial heterogeneity in lung cancer. General study results and limits: One measure, the expanded intratumoral alpha and beta TCR count, tracked tumor mutation counts. Counts for ubiquitous and regional expanded TCRs went along with ubiquitous and regional nonsynonymous mutations, respectively.

This sequence originates from a male donor with early-stage non-small cell lung cancer. This chain joins TRBV6-1 and TRBJ2-2; 14 nucleotides agree with TRBD2. The source was lung tumor tissue, collected at surgery. The CDR3 DNA is TGTGCCAGCAGTGGGACTAGCGGGAGGTCGCACACCGGGGAGCTGTTTTTT. Protein: CASSGTSGRSHTGELFF.